Presented here are 24 T cell receptor beta chains from one specimen sequenced in a study of cytotoxic CD8 clonotypes in ibrutinib-treated CLL. The table came from immunoSEQ multiplex PCR; TCRdb's copy has only in-frame clones and leaves some out. This table holds 76,000 or so clones, around four fifths found once. Sequencing was performed on PBMCs, taken after 24 months of ibrutinib treatment. The receptors originated from a human donor with chronic lymphocytic leukemia.

The rearrangement uses TRBV10-2 and TRBJ1-5; the D is unclear. Germline V gene data show CDR1 as WSHSY and CDR2 as SAAADI. V lost 0 bases and J 0 bases, leaving 9 bases between the germline ends. The CDR3 covers 16 residues. In DNA, the CDR3 is TGCGCCAGCAGTGAGTCCTCAGACTATAGCAATCAGCCCCAGCATTTT. Translation gives CASSESSDYSNQPQHF.

This chain uses TRBV5-1 with TRBJ2-5; D perhaps matches TRBD1 (5 bases). Looked up from germline, CDR1 is SGHRS and CDR2 is YFSETQ. Between the trimmed V and J ends, which lost 0 bases and 1 base, there was a span of 10 bases. The CDR3 has 15 residues. The CDR3 coding sequence is TGCGCCAGCAGCTTGGTCGCCGACAGCCAAGAGACCCAGTACTTC. Residues: CASSLVADSQETQYF.

This chain connects TRBV7-9 to TRBJ2-1, with a tentative D call TRBD2 (6 bases). The CDR3 runs 15 residues. Germline CDR1 SEHNR, CDR2 FQNEAQ (reference sequence). V was cut by 1 base and J by 8 bases, with 15 bases left in between. The chain's CDR3 is CASSLEGTSPDEQFF. The CDR3 region has the DNA TGTGCCAGCAGCTTAGAAGGAACTAGCCCCGATGAGCAGTTCTTC.

The chain uses TRBV7-9 and TRBJ2-3; 9 bases match TRBD1. The germline V gene has CDR1 SEHNR and CDR2 FQNEAQ (reference sequence). This CDR3 is 14 amino acids long. Germline trimming cut 5 bases from V and 4 bases from J; bases unmatched to any gene: 4. Here the CDR3 reads CASSKRQGADTQYF. CDR3 in DNA: TGTGCCAGCAGCAAAAGACAGGGGGCAGATACGCAGTATTTT.

V usage is TRBV11-3 and J usage is TRBJ2-7; unclear D gene. Germline CDR1 is SGHNT and CDR2 is YENEEA. This CDR3 has 14 residues. The germline V and J ends were trimmed by 6 bases and 2 bases, with 14 bases remaining between them. Written as DNA, the CDR3 is TGTGCCAGCAGTCGAGGACCTAGTCCCTACGAGCAGTACTTC. It specifies CASSRGPSPYEQYF.

This rearrangement joins TRBV5-1 to TRBJ1-1; tentative D call: TRBD1 (6 bases). V shed 0 bases and J shed 0 bases, with 12 bases lying between them. CDR1 is SGHRS, CDR2 YFSETQ, per germline. CDR3 length: 16 residues. The CDR3 coding sequence is TGCGCCAGCAGCTTGGGCGGGCACAGGGTGAACACTGAAGCTTTCTTT. It specifies CASSLGGHRVNTEAFF.

The V and J genes are TRBV7-2 and TRBJ1-1; no reliable D call. The CDR3 consists of 11 residues. Looked up from germline, CDR1 is SGHTA and CDR2 is FQGNSA. Trimming cost V 5 bases and J 6 bases, with 7 bases left between them. In DNA form, the CDR3 reads TGTGCCAGCAGCGTGGGCCCTGAAGCTTTCTTT. The encoded protein is CASSVGPEAFF.

This clone was seen only once. V is TRBV5-6 and J is TRBJ2-7; D could derive from TRBD1 or TRBD2 (5 bases each). The germline CDR1 and CDR2 sequences are SGHDT and YYEEEE. V was cut by 7 bases and J by 5 bases, with 19 bases left in between. The CDR3 runs 14 residues. The CDR3 spells CASGRGLVIDEQYF. CDR3 in DNA: TGTGCCAGCGGCCGGGGCCTAGTCATCGACGAGCAGTACTTC.

V is TRBV2 and J is TRBJ2-1, with 9 bases matching TRBD2. J gave up 4 bases and V 4 bases, and 11 bases lay outside the gene matches. Germline CDR1 is SNHLY and CDR2 is FYNNEI. The CDR3 runs to 17 residues. Here the CDR3 reads CASSGRTSGSLYNEQFF. CDR3 nucleotide sequence: TGTGCCAGCAGTGGTCGTACTAGCGGGTCTCTATACAATGAGCAGTTCTTC.

This clone showed up just a few times. The chain has TRBV27 and TRBJ1-4, with TRBD1 matching over 7 bases. CDR1 and CDR2 (germline): MNHEY, SMNVEV (reference sequence). J was trimmed by 5 bases and V by 2 bases; bases with no gene match: 17. This CDR3 spans 19 amino acids. Here the CDR3 DNA reads TGTGCCAGCAGTTTAAGACAGGGTTTGTCAAAAAGGGGCAATGAAAAACTGTTTTTT. Its protein is CASSLRQGLSKRGNEKLFF.

This chain's CDR3 is CASSFTPVSSTDTQYF. CDR3 sequence (DNA): TGTGCCAGCAGCTTTACTCCCGTCAGTAGCACAGATACGCAGTATTTT. V is TRBV7-2 and J is TRBJ2-3; the D is unclear. The CDR3 covers 16 residues. Germline V gene data show CDR1 as SGHTA and CDR2 as FQGNSA. V dropped 3 bases and J dropped 0 bases, with 13 bases sitting between them.

The J gene is TRBJ2-5, the V gene TRBV28, with 7 bases lining up with TRBD1. Germline CDR1 MDHEN, CDR2 SYDVKM. The CDR3 has 14 amino acids. J lost 4 bases, V lost 5 bases, and 7 bases had no gene match. Here the CDR3 DNA reads TGTGCCAGCAGTACAAACAGGGGATCAGAGACCCAGTACTTC. The encoded protein is CASSTNRGSETQYF.

This clone has just one count. One junction end disagrees with the germline gene, perhaps due to a read error. The sample carries other DNA sequences with the same CDR3. J is TRBJ2-7 and V is TRBV2; tentative D call: TRBD2 (6 bases). Germline CDR1 is SNHLY and CDR2 is FYNNEI. The CDR3 totals 15 residues. The DNA for the CDR3 is TGTGCCAGCAGCGAAGGGGACTCCTGGACCTACGAGCAGTACTTC. It codes for CASSEGDSWTYEQYF.

This chain connects TRBV2 to TRBJ2-5, with D perhaps TRBD1 (6 bases). Germline CDR1 and CDR2: SNHLY and FYNNEI. The CDR3 consists of 13 residues. V dropped 4 bases and J dropped 1 base, with 7 bases sitting between them. The DNA for the CDR3 is TGTGCCAGCAGTGGGACAGTCCAAGAGACCCAGTACTTC. This sequence encodes CASSGTVQETQYF.

This clone has more than one count but fewer than ten. V is TRBV6-6 and J is TRBJ1-1; D unresolved. The CDR3 has 13 residues. Germline V gene data show CDR1 as MNHNY and CDR2 as SVGAGI (reference sequence). Trimming pared 5 bases from V and 5 bases from J, leaving 12 bases between. The CDR3 sequence: CASSIQSGTEAFF. The CDR3 DNA reads as TGTGCCAGCAGTATACAGTCGGGAACTGAAGCTTTCTTT.

The count of this clone is one. The chain couples TRBV27 to TRBJ2-2; D unclear. The CDR3 has 13 amino acids. Germline V gene data show CDR1 as MNHEY and CDR2 as SMNVEV (reference sequence). Trimming shortened V by 6 bases and J by 5 bases, and 10 bases separated the two germline ends. The CDR3 spells CASSPVGTGELFF. The CDR3 nucleotides read TGTGCCAGCAGCCCAGTGGGAACCGGGGAGCTGTTTTTT.

The rearrangement uses TRBV10-3 and TRBJ2-5, with TRBD1 identical over 8 bases. The J segment lost 3 bases and the V segment lost 9 bases, leaving 6 bases of the junction unmatched. Per germline, CDR1 ENHRY and CDR2 SYGVKD. This CDR3 spans 13 amino acids. CDR3 amino acids: CAISGTGEETQYF. CDR3 coding DNA: TGTGCCATTTCCGGGACAGGTGAAGAGACCCAGTACTTC.

The chain carries TRBV2 and TRBJ2-2, with 9 bases aligning to TRBD2. Per germline, CDR1 SNHLY and CDR2 FYNNEI. The CDR3 length is 20 residues. Unmatched junction bases numbered 16, after V lost 5 bases and J lost 0 bases. DNA for the CDR3: TGTGCCAGCAGTTTTATAGGAGGGGTAGCGGGAGCAGCGAACACCGGGGAGCTGTTTTTT. Its translation is CASSFIGGVAGAANTGELFF.

The J gene is TRBJ2-6, the V gene TRBV5-1; the D gene is possibly TRBD1 (5 bases). Germline loops: CDR1 SGHRS, CDR2 YFSETQ. Trimming pared 5 bases from V and 0 bases from J, leaving 6 bases between. The CDR3 runs to 14 residues. The CDR3 is CASRDSSGANVLTF. Here the CDR3 DNA reads TGCGCCAGCAGAGACAGCTCTGGGGCCAACGTCCTGACTTTC.

This clone has more than one count but fewer than ten. The chain recombines TRBV6-1 with TRBJ2-7, with 7 bases fitting TRBD2. The CDR3 loop spans 14 amino acids. The ends lost 5 bases at V and 3 bases at J; junction bases unmatched: 7. The germline CDR1 and CDR2 sequences are MNHNS and SASEGT. In nucleotides, the CDR3 is TGTGCCAGCAGTCCGCCTAGCGGAAACTACGAGCAGTACTTC. This gives the protein CASSPPSGNYEQYF.

The V and J genes are TRBV27 and TRBJ1-2; TRBD1 matches at 8 bases. Germline V gene data show CDR1 as MNHEY and CDR2 as SMNVEV (reference sequence). J gave up 6 bases and V 3 bases, and 9 bases lay outside the gene matches. This CDR3 is 15 amino acids long. CDR3 nucleotides: TGTGCCAGCAGTTTCGGACAGGGCCGGTGGAATGGCTACACCTTC. Its protein product is CASSFGQGRWNGYTF.

The DNA of the CDR3 is TGCGCCAGCAGCTTGGAGCAGGGCTACTCCTACGAGCAGTACTTC. It yields the protein CASSLEQGYSYEQYF. The V gene is TRBV5-1, the J gene TRBJ2-7; weak D call: TRBD1 (5 bases). There are 15 residues in the CDR3. The V gene lost 0 bases and the J gene lost 0 bases, with 10 bases spanning the gap. Germline CDR1 is SGHRS and CDR2 is YFSETQ.

The J gene is TRBJ1-1, the V gene TRBV6-6; no clear D gene. Per germline, CDR1 MNHNY and CDR2 SVGAGI (reference sequence). The CDR3 loop spans 15 amino acids. V dropped 0 bases and J dropped 3 bases, with 11 bases sitting between them. The CDR3 nucleotides are TGTGCCAGCAGTTACTCGTTTCTCAAGGACACTGAAGCTTTCTTT. This translates into CASSYSFLKDTEAFF.

The chain employs TRBV19 and TRBJ2-7; 7 nucleotides align to TRBD1. The junction had 11 bases not matched to a gene; V was cut back by 4 bases and J by 2 bases. This CDR3 has 16 residues. Germline lookup yields CDR1 LNHDA and CDR2 SQIVND (reference sequence). The CDR3 nucleotides are TGTGCCAGTAGTAGGGACAGTGCACAATGGGCCTACGAGCAGTACTTC. Its protein is CASSRDSAQWAYEQYF.